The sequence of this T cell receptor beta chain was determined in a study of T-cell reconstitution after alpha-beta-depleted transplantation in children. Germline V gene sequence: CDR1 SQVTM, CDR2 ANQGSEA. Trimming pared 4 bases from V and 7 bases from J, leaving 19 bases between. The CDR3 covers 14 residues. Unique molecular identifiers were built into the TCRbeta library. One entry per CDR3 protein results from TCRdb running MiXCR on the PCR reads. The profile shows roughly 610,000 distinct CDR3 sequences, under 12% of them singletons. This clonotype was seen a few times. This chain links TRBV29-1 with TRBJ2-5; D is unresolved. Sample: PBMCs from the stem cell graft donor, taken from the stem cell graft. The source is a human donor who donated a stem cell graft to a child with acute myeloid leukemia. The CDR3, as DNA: TGCAGCGTTGGGCAGGCGAAAGGTGTGGCGACCCAGTACTTC. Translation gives CSVGQAKGVATQYF. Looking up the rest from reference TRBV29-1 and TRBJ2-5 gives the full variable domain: SAVISQKPSRDICQRGTSLTIQCQVDSQVTMMFWYRQQPGQSLTLIATANQGSEATYESGFVIDKFPISRPNLTFSTLTVSNMSPEDSSIYLCSVGQAKGVATQYFGPGTRLLVL.